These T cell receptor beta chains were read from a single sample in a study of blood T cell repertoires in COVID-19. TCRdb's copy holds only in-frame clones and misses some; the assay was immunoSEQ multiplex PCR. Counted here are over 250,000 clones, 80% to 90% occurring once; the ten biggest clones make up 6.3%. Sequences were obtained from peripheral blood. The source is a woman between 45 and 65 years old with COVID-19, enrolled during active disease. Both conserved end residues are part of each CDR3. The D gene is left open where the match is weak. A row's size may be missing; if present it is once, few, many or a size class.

CDR3: CSVEVRGDRGVNRYF; DNA: TGCAGCGTTGAAGTCAGGGGGGACAGGGGGGTAAATCGGTACTTC; D: TRBD1; size: -; J: TRBJ2-5; V: TRBV29-1
CDR3: CASTTASQVKYGYTF; DNA: TGTGCCAGTACTACAGCATCTCAGGTGAAGTATGGCTACACCTTC; D: -; size: -; J: TRBJ1-2; V: TRBV19
CDR3: CASSPEQGLILIRRETQYF; DNA: TGTGCCAGCAGTCCAGAACAGGGCTTAATCTTAATTCGGCGGGAGACCCAGTACTTC; D: -; size: -; J: TRBJ2-5; V: TRBV27
CDR3: CASSYSGVGNTIYF; DNA: TGTGCCAGCAGTTACTCGGGAGTAGGAAACACCATATATTTT; D: -; size: -; J: TRBJ1-3; V: TRBV6-5
CDR3: CASSPLGLAGKNIQYF; DNA: TGTGCCAGCTCTCCCCTGGGACTAGCGGGAAAAAACATTCAGTACTTC; D: TRBD2; size: -; J: TRBJ2-4; V: TRBV27
CDR3: CASSPSDYGYTF; DNA: TGTGCCAGCAGCCCCTCGGACTATGGCTACACCTTC; D: -; size: few; J: TRBJ1-2; V: TRBV3-1/TRBV3-2
CDR3: CSVVESNYGYTF; DNA: TGCAGCGTTGTGGAGAGTAACTATGGCTACACCTTC; D: -; size: -; J: TRBJ1-2; V: TRBV29-1
CDR3: CASSYPDRAGSISPPQHF; DNA: TGTGCCAGCAGTTATCCAGACAGGGCCGGGTCAATCAGCCCGCCCCAGCATTTT; D: TRBD1; size: -; J: TRBJ1-5; V: TRBV6-2/TRBV6-3
CDR3: CASSSGSRADTQYF; DNA: TGTGCCAGCTCAAGCGGGAGTCGCGCAGATACGCAGTATTTT; D: TRBD2; size: -; J: TRBJ2-3; V: TRBV18
CDR3: CASSLAGGGETQYF; DNA: TGTGCCAGCAGCTTAGCCGGGGGTGGGGAGACCCAGTACTTC; D: -; size: -; J: TRBJ2-5; V: TRBV7-9
CDR3: CASSVERPEAFF; DNA: TGTGCCAGCAGTGTAGAGCGCCCTGAAGCTTTCTTT; D: -; size: -; J: TRBJ1-1; V: TRBV2
CDR3: CSVGEGWGSDRRTQYF; DNA: TGCAGCGTTGGAGAGGGCTGGGGCTCGGACCGTAGGACCCAGTACTTC; D: -; size: -; J: TRBJ2-5; V: TRBV29-1
CDR3: CASSTTGIGNTEAFF; DNA: TGCGCCAGCAGCACGACAGGGATTGGGAACACTGAAGCTTTCTTT; D: TRBD1; size: -; J: TRBJ1-1; V: TRBV5-1
CDR3: CASKKSSGRQAYEQYF; DNA: TGTGCCAGTAAGAAGTCTAGCGGGAGGCAAGCCTACGAGCAGTACTTC; D: TRBD2; size: -; J: TRBJ2-7; V: TRBV19
CDR3: CSAGRNTEAFF; DNA: TGCAGTGCGGGCCGGAACACTGAAGCTTTCTTT; D: -; size: -; J: TRBJ1-1; V: TRBV20-1
CDR3: CASSLAAGYYEQYF; DNA: TGCGCCAGCAGCTTGGCTGCAGGGTACTACGAGCAGTACTTC; D: -; size: -; J: TRBJ2-7; V: TRBV5-1
CDR3: CSVKTGPEAFF; DNA: TGCAGCGTAAAGACAGGGCCCGAAGCTTTCTTT; D: TRBD1; size: -; J: TRBJ1-1; V: TRBV29-1
CDR3: CASSESVLSTDTQYF; DNA: TGCGCCAGCAGTGAGTCTGTCTTAAGCACAGATACGCAGTATTTT; D: -; size: once; J: TRBJ2-3; V: TRBV10-2
CDR3: CAWRVSGFEQFF; DNA: TGTGCCTGGAGGGTCTCCGGGTTTGAGCAGTTCTTC; D: -; size: -; J: TRBJ2-1; V: TRBV30
CDR3: CASSQYGTSGRVYSYEQYF; DNA: TGTGCCAGCAGCCAATACGGGACTAGCGGGAGAGTTTACTCCTACGAGCAGTACTTC; D: TRBD2; size: -; J: TRBJ2-7; V: TRBV3-1/TRBV3-2
CDR3: CASSLVRTGINEQFF; DNA: TGTGCCAGCAGCTTAGTGAGGACAGGGATCAATGAGCAGTTCTTC; D: TRBD1; size: -; J: TRBJ2-1; V: TRBV7-2
CDR3: CSTTGTGRDTQYF; DNA: TGCAGCACAACAGGGACAGGGAGGGATACGCAGTATTTT; D: TRBD1; size: -; J: TRBJ2-3; V: TRBV29-1
CDR3: CAWSGDRGTTNEKLFF; DNA: TGTGCCTGGAGCGGAGACAGGGGAACCACTAATGAAAAACTGTTTTTT; D: TRBD1; size: -; J: TRBJ1-4; V: TRBV30
CDR3: CSVTGSGANVLTF; DNA: TGCAGCGTAACAGGGTCCGGGGCCAACGTCCTGACTTTC; D: -; size: -; J: TRBJ2-6; V: TRBV29-1
CDR3: CASSRGTQDYGYTF; DNA: TGTGCCAGCAGCCGAGGGACACAAGACTATGGCTACACCTTC; D: -; size: once; J: TRBJ1-2; V: TRBV7-9
CDR3: CASSLALGRRTFF; DNA: TGTGCCAGCAGCTTAGCGCTGGGGAGGAGGACTTTCTTT; D: -; size: -; J: TRBJ1-1; V: TRBV7-2
CDR3: CASSPGAGGYGYTF; DNA: TGTGCCAGCAGTCCCGGGGCAGGGGGCTATGGCTACACCTTC; D: TRBD1; size: -; J: TRBJ1-2; V: TRBV7-9
CDR3: CASSVGLAGVFNNEQFF; DNA: TGTGCCAGCAGCGTAGGCCTAGCGGGAGTGTTCAATAATGAGCAGTTCTTC; D: TRBD2; size: -; J: TRBJ2-1; V: TRBV9
CDR3: CATVAAANTGELFF; DNA: TGTGCCACAGTAGCAGCCGCGAACACCGGGGAGCTGTTTTTT; D: -; size: few; J: TRBJ2-2; V: TRBV2
CDR3: CASSPLLTGELFF; DNA: TGTGCCAGCAGCCCGTTGTTAACCGGGGAGCTGTTTTTT; D: -; size: -; J: TRBJ2-2; V: TRBV14
CDR3: CASSLYDRRVIAFF; DNA: TGTGCCAGCAGTTTATATGACAGGCGAGTAATAGCTTTCTTT; D: -; size: -; J: TRBJ1-1; V: TRBV28
CDR3: CASSRGTTSEREQFF; DNA: TGTGCCAGCAGCCGCGGGACTACCTCGGAGAGGGAGCAGTTCTTC; D: TRBD2; size: -; J: TRBJ2-1; V: TRBV6-5
CDR3: CASSYRRGIAFF; DNA: TGTGCCAGCAGTTACCGGCGGGGTATAGCTTTCTTT; D: -; size: -; J: TRBJ1-1; V: TRBV6-5
CDR3: CASSLTAGGVGGGSLFF; DNA: TGTGCCAGCAGCTTAACAGCAGGAGGCGTCGGAGGCGGTTCGCTGTTTTTT; D: -; size: -; J: TRBJ1-4; V: TRBV7-2
CDR3: CASSEFGTVNTEAFF; DNA: TGTGCCAGCAGTGAATTCGGGACAGTGAACACTGAAGCTTTCTTT; D: TRBD1; size: -; J: TRBJ1-1; V: TRBV25-1
CDR3: CSVRQGAGDTQYF; DNA: TGCAGCGTTAGACAGGGGGCAGGAGATACGCAGTATTTT; D: TRBD1; size: -; J: TRBJ2-3; V: TRBV29-1